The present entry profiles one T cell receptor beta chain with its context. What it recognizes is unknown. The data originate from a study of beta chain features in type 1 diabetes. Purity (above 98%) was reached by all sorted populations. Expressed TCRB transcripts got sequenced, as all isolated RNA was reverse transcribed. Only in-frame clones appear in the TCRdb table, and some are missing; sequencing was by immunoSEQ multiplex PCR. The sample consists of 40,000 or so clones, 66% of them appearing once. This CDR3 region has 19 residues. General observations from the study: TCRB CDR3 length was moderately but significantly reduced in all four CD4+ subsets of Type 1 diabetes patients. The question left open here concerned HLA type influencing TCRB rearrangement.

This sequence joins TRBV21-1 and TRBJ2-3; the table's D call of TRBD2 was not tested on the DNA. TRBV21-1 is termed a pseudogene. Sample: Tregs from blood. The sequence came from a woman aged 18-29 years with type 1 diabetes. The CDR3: CASSGVPPTLERRPDTQYF. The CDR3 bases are TGTGCCAGCAGCGGGGTGCCGCCGACCCTAGAGAGGAGGCCGGATACGCAGTATTTT.